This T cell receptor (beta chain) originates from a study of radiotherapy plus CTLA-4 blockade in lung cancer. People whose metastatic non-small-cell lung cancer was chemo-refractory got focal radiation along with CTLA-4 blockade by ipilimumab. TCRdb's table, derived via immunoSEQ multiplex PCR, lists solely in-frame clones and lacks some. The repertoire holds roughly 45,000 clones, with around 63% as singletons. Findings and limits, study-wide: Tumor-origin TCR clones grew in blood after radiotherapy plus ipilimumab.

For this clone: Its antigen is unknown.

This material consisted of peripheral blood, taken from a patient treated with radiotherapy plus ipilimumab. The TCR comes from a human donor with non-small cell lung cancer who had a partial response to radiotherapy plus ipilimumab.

In DNA, the CDR3 is TGTGCCAGCACCGGCACCAGGGGTGGTGAAGCTTTCTTT. It encodes CASTGTRGGEAFF. The chain employs TRBV7-8 and TRBJ1-1; possibly TRBD1 for D (6 bases). Trimming took 7 bases from V and 7 from J, leaving 16 bases between them. The CDR3 is 13 amino acids. Germline CDR1 reads SGHVS; CDR2 reads FQNEAQ.